A single sample gave rise to the 22 T cell receptor beta chains below, sequenced in a study of blood T cell repertoires in COVID-19. Libraries were prepared by immunoSEQ multiplex PCR; TCRdb keeps only in-frame clonotypes and omits some of them. The sample holds roughly 31,000 clones, 75% to 90% seen once. The sequenced sample was peripheral blood. These receptors originate from a man older than 75 with acute or convalescent COVID-19.

This clone was seen just once. Written as DNA, the CDR3 is TGTGCCAGCAGTCGCCAGGGTGGAACTGAAGCTTTCTTT. It translates to CASSRQGGTEAFF. The chain couples TRBV28 to TRBJ1-1; perhaps TRBD1 as D (5 bases). The germline CDR1 and CDR2 sequences are MDHEN and SYDVKM. Trimming took off 5 bases at V and 5 bases at J, with 12 bases between the two ends. The CDR3 sequence is 13 residues long.

The sample holds a few counts of this clone. This sequence joins TRBV6-2 or TRBV6-3 and TRBJ1-2; TRBD1 matches at 9 bases. The germline CDR1 and CDR2 sequences are MNHEY and SVGEGT. This CDR3 has 12 amino acids. V dropped 0 bases and J dropped 13; count of bases not matched to a gene: 3. CDR3 sequence reads: CASSYSTGGGTF. The CDR3 nucleotides read TGTGCCAGCAGTTACTCCACAGGGGGCGGCACCTTC.

The chain carries TRBV5-1 and TRBJ2-2; 10 bases align to TRBD1. Unmatched junction bases numbered 2, after V lost 3 bases and J lost 3 bases. The CDR3 spans 15 residues. The germline CDR1 and CDR2 sequences are SGHRS and YFSETQ. CDR3 DNA sequence: TGCGCCAGCAGCTCGGGACAGGGGTACACCGGGGAGCTGTTTTTT. This codes for CASSSGQGYTGELFF.

The chain is built from TRBV14 and TRBJ1-1, with TRBD1 matching over 8 bases. Per germline, CDR1 SGHDN and CDR2 FVKESK. The junction had 9 bases not matched to a gene; V was cut back by 1 base and J by 5 bases. This CDR3 region has 16 residues. CDR3 protein: CASSQVATGVTTEAFF. Written as DNA, the CDR3 is TGTGCCAGCAGCCAAGTTGCGACAGGGGTTACGACTGAAGCTTTCTTT.

V is TRBV9 and J is TRBJ2-7; no definite D call. Germline V lookup: CDR1 SGDLS, CDR2 YYNGEE. The length of the CDR3 is 13 residues. V was clipped by 3 bases and J by 2 bases, with 9 bases between them. The CDR3 nucleotides read TGTGCCAGCAGCGCCCCCCCCACCTACGAGCAGTACTTC. This translates into CASSAPPTYEQYF.

The chain has TRBV6-5 and TRBJ2-7, with TRBD1 as a possible D gene (5 bases). This CDR3 region has 15 residues. V lost 5 bases and J 6 bases, leaving 20 bases between the germline ends. Per germline, CDR1 MNHEY and CDR2 SVGAGI. CDR3 sequence (DNA): TGTGCCAGCAGTAGTACCTGGACACTCCAAGGCGAGCAGTACTTC. Translation gives CASSSTWTLQGEQYF.

This clone was counted a few times. The chain has TRBV5-1 and TRBJ2-7; maybe TRBD1 (6 bases). Trimming removed 3 bases from V and 6 bases from J, with 19 bases in between. CDR3 length: 15 residues. Germline assignment: CDR1 SGHRS and CDR2 YFSETQ. CDR3 nucleotide sequence: TGCGCCAGCAGCTGGGCCCAGGGGCAGCTGGGCGAGCAGTACTTC. Its translation is CASSWAQGQLGEQYF.

This clone was found once. The chain recombines TRBV7-5 with TRBJ1-3; TRBD1 is the table's D call, not checked against the DNA. TRBV7-5 is a pseudogene. The CDR3 contains 16 residues. The CDR3 region is CVRSPEPQHSGNTIYF. CDR3 sequence (DNA): TGTGTCAGAAGCCCCGAACCACAGCACTCTGGAAACACCATATATTTT.

V usage is TRBV7-2 and J usage is TRBJ2-5, with 13 nucleotides matching TRBD2. V gave up 5 bases and J gave up 5 bases; unmatched junction bases: 8. Germline CDR1 is SGHTA and CDR2 is FQGNSA. The CDR3 runs to 16 residues. The CDR3 reads CASSGRLAGGWETQYF. In DNA, the CDR3 is TGTGCCAGCAGCGGGAGACTAGCGGGGGGCTGGGAGACCCAGTACTTC.

V is TRBV9 and J is TRBJ2-5; TRBD2 aligns across 13 bases. V was clipped by 4 bases and J by 0 bases; unmatched bases: 3. Germline lookup yields CDR1 SGDLS and CDR2 YYNGEE. The CDR3 spans 16 residues. The CDR3 reads CASSPTSGGYQETQYF. In DNA, the CDR3 is TGTGCCAGCAGCCCGACTAGCGGGGGGTACCAAGAGACCCAGTACTTC.

CDR3 sequence (DNA): TGTGCCAGCAGCAACTGGCCGACTAGCGGGGGGCCGATAACCTACGAGCAGTACTTC. It is translated as CASSNWPTSGGPITYEQYF. The chain has TRBV21-1 and TRBJ2-7; the table gives TRBD2 as D, unverified against the DNA. TRBV21-1 is a documented pseudogene. This CDR3 region has 19 residues.

V usage is TRBV5-1 and J usage is TRBJ1-1; a possible D gene is TRBD1 (6 bases). CDR1 SGHRS and CDR2 YFSETQ come from the germline V gene. V lost 0 bases to trimming and J lost 4 bases, with 13 bases between them. The CDR3 runs 15 residues. Written as DNA, the CDR3 is TGCGCCAGCAGCTTGGAGGTTCAGGGGCCCACTGAAGCTTTCTTT. Translated, it gives CASSLEVQGPTEAFF. The full variable domain, completed using reference TRBV5-1 and TRBJ1-1, is KAGVTQTPRYLIKTRGQQVTLSCSPISGHRSVSWYQQTPGQGLQFLFEYFSETQRNKGNFPGRFSGRQFSNSRSEMNVSTLELGDSALYLCASSLEVQGPTEAFFGQGTRLTVV.

This chain connects TRBV7-2 to TRBJ1-1, with 8 positions matching TRBD1. This CDR3 has 14 amino acids. The germline V gene has CDR1 SGHTA and CDR2 FQGNSA. The junction had 5 bases not matched to a gene; V was cut back by 5 bases and J by 3 bases. CDR3 nucleotide sequence: TGTGCCAGCAGCACCACGACAGGGGACACTGAAGCTTTCTTT. Translating it yields CASSTTTGDTEAFF.

The count of this clone is one. The chain links TRBV7-2 to TRBJ2-5; the match to TRBD1 covers 9 bases. Germline values: CDR1 SGHTA, CDR2 FQGNSA. Losses at the gene ends were 4 bases for V and 0 bases for J; bases not matched to a gene: 6. This CDR3 has 16 amino acids. This chain's CDR3 is CASSSSDRGYQETQYF. CDR3 coding DNA: TGTGCCAGCAGCTCCTCGGACAGGGGATACCAAGAGACCCAGTACTTC.

The chain has TRBV12-3 or TRBV12-4 and TRBJ2-5; the D is unclear. This CDR3 is built from 11 residues. Trimming removed 6 bases at V and 5 bases at J, with 7 bases between. CDR3 sequence: CASSPSETQYF. CDR3 bases: TGTGCCAGCAGCCCCTCTGAGACCCAGTACTTC.

The chain uses TRBV9 and TRBJ1-6, with 7 bases fitting TRBD1. Germline CDR1 reads SGDLS; CDR2 reads YYNGEE. The CDR3 length is 17 residues. V gave up 4 bases and J gave up 7 bases; unmatched junction bases: 14. CDR3 in amino acids: CASSPREGAVGNSPLHF. The CDR3 coding sequence is TGTGCCAGCAGCCCCCGAGAGGGGGCGGTGGGGAATTCACCCCTCCACTTT. Together with reference TRBV9 and TRBJ1-6, the CDR3 gives the full variable domain: DSGVTQTPKHLITATGQRVTLRCSPRSGDLSVYWYQQSLDQGLQFLIQYYNGEERAKGNILERFSAQQFPDLHSELNLSSLELGDSALYFCASSPREGAVGNSPLHFGNGTRLTVT.

The chain carries TRBV27 and TRBJ1-2; 8 nucleotides line up with TRBD1. Germline trimming cut 4 bases from V and 5 bases from J; bases unmatched to any gene: 9. Germline assignment: CDR1 MNHEY and CDR2 SMNVEV (reference sequence). The CDR3 spans 15 residues. DNA of the CDR3: TGTGCCAGCAGTTCCGGACAGGGCTTTTTGTATGGCTACACCTTC. This sequence encodes CASSSGQGFLYGYTF.

This chain connects TRBV6-5 to TRBJ1-5; tentatively, D is TRBD1 (6 bases). V dropped 10 bases and J dropped 7 bases, with 14 bases sitting between them. Germline CDR1 and CDR2: MNHEY and SVGAGI. The CDR3 is 12 residues long. For the CDR3, the DNA is TGTGCCACCGACAGGCCCCCCCAGCCCCAGCATTTT. Translating it yields CATDRPPQPQHF.

The genes are TRBV11-2 and TRBJ2-2, with TRBD2 matching over 9 bases. The CDR3 sequence is 16 residues long. CDR1 SGHAT and CDR2 FQNNGV come from the germline V gene. The ends lost 1 base at V and 2 bases at J; junction bases unmatched: 2. The CDR3 DNA sequence: TGTGCCAGCAGCTTAGGCGGGGGGGCAAACACCGGGGAGCTGTTTTTT. This translates into CASSLGGGANTGELFF.

The chain employs TRBV10-1 and TRBJ1-1; D is undetermined. The ends were cut back, 0 bases at V and 11 bases at J, with 10 bases in the middle. CDR1 and CDR2 from the germline V gene are WNHNN and SYGVQD (reference sequence). This CDR3 region has 12 residues. The CDR3 coding sequence is TGCGCCAGCAGTGAGTCTGGGCGAGGGGCTTTCTTT. As protein: CASSESGRGAFF.

The CDR3 nucleotides read TGTGCCAGTAGTACAGGACAGGGGGTGAATCAGCCCCAGCATTTT. It yields the protein CASSTGQGVNQPQHF. The chain uses TRBV19 and TRBJ1-5; TRBD1 matches 10 bases. Trimming cost V 4 bases and J 4 bases; bases outside gene matches: 4. This CDR3 comprises 15 residues. Germline CDR1 reads LNHDA; CDR2 reads SQIVND (reference sequence).

This chain connects TRBV12-5 to TRBJ2-7; a weak D match, TRBD2 (6 bases). The germline V gene encodes CDR1 LGHNT and CDR2 FRNRAP. The CDR3 length is 13 residues. Trimming left V 1 base short and J 4 bases short, with 8 bases between. The CDR3 nucleotides read TGTGCTAGTGGTTTGGGACTAGGGTACGAGCAGTACTTC. Residues: CASGLGLGYEQYF.